This T cell receptor beta chain was found in a study of control samples from healthy donors and cancer patients. The method was immunoSEQ multiplex PCR; TCRdb's version includes in-frame clones alone and lacks a portion of them. The repertoire holds over 200,000 clones, with approximately 80% as singletons. The ends were cut back, 5 bases at V and 5 bases at J, with 15 bases in the middle. Looked up from germline, CDR1 is SEHNR and CDR2 is FQNEAQ (reference sequence). CDR3 size: 14 residues. The receptor comes from an older woman with lung cancer. The genes are TRBV7-9 and TRBJ2-5, with D maybe TRBD1 (6 bases). Sequences were obtained from PBMCs. The CDR3 sequence: CASSRGQPGETQYF. The CDR3 region has the DNA TGTGCCAGCAGCAGGGGACAACCTGGGGAGACCCAGTACTTC.